Listed below are T cell receptor beta chains from one sample, sequenced in a study of shared clonotypes between healthy human individuals. TCRdb keeps only in-frame clones here, not all; method: immunoSEQ multiplex PCR. The sample has 2 million to 3 million clones; roughly nine tenths are singletons. Material: naive CD4+ T cells sorted from blood. The receptor source for this set is a man between 18 and 29 years old in good health. Each CDR3 is given with its conserved first and last residue. A D gene is named only where the DNA matches it firmly. Size tells how often a clone was seen (once, few, many) or the class of an expanded clone, and some rows leave it out.

d_gene	v_gene	abundance	j_gene	CDR3nt	CDR3aa
-	TRBV6-5	-	TRBJ2-5	TGTGCCAGCAGTTACTCTCAAGAGACCCAGTACTTC	CASSYSQETQYF
-	TRBV5-6	-	TRBJ2-1	TGTGCCAGCAGCGTGACAAGGAATGAGCAGTTCTTC	CASSVTRNEQFF
-	TRBV18	-	TRBJ2-7	TGTGCCAGCTCACCAATATGGGGTCCCTCCTACGAGCAGTACTTC	CASSPIWGPSYEQYF
TRBD2	TRBV6-6	-	TRBJ2-1	TGTGCCAGCAGTTACTCGGATAGCGGGGGGTTTAATGAGCAGTTCTTC	CASSYSDSGGFNEQFF
-	TRBV2	-	TRBJ2-5	TGTGCCAGCAGGACTTGGGCGGAAGAGACCCAGTACTTC	CASRTWAEETQYF
-	TRBV19	-	TRBJ2-2	TGTGCCAGTAGACCGACTAGGATTGCCACCGGGGAGCTGTTTTTT	CASRPTRIATGELFF
-	TRBV2	-	TRBJ2-7	TGTGCCAGCAGGATGGATGGCGGCTACGAGCAGTACTTC	CASRMDGGYEQYF
-	TRBV6-6	once	TRBJ1-2	TGTGCCAGCAGTTTTATTATGGGGGAGGGTGGCTACACCTTC	CASSFIMGEGGYTF
-	TRBV10-2	-	TRBJ2-2	TGCGCCAGCAGTGGCAGGACCGGGGAGCTGTTTTTT	CASSGRTGELFF
-	TRBV11-2	-	TRBJ2-7	TGTGCCAGCAGCTTAGAACAGGGAACCTACGAGCAGTACTTC	CASSLEQGTYEQYF
-	TRBV27	-	TRBJ1-2	TGTGCCAGCAGTTCCCCGGGACAACGGGCCGCCTTC	CASSSPGQRAAF
TRBD2	TRBV7-2	-	TRBJ2-1	TGTGCCAGCAGGCTAGCGGGTTCCTACAATGAGCAGTTCTTC	CASRLAGSYNEQFF
TRBD2	TRBV4-2	-	TRBJ2-1	TGTGCCAGCAGCCAAGATCGGGGGGGAGCCGGGGAGAAGCAGTTCTTC	CASSQDRGGAGEKQFF
-	TRBV4-3	-	TRBJ2-7	TGCGCCAGCAGCCTAAACAGGGTTTCCTACGAGCAGTACTTC	CASSLNRVSYEQYF
TRBD1	TRBV6-1	-	TRBJ2-6	TGTGCCAGCAGTGGCCCGACAGGGTCTGGGGCCAACGTCCTGACTTTC	CASSGPTGSGANVLTF
TRBD1	TRBV19	-	TRBJ1-5	TGTGCCAGTAGTAGCGACAGGGCGGTTCAGCCCCAGCATTTT	CASSSDRAVQPQHF
TRBD1	TRBV20-1	-	TRBJ1-1	TGCAGTGCCCCGGACAGGCTTGAAGCTTTCTTT	CSAPDRLEAFF
-	TRBV9	-	TRBJ2-1	TGTGCCAGCAGCGCCGGCCCGGGGACTGGGGACAGATACCGCTCCTACAATGAGCAGTTCTTC	CASSAGPGTGDRYRSYNEQFF
TRBD1	TRBV6-1	-	TRBJ1-1	TGTGCCAGCAGCCGAACAAGACAGGGGCCCACTGAAGCTTTCTTT	CASSRTRQGPTEAFF
-	TRBV7-6	-	TRBJ1-2	TGTGCCAGCAGCCCTGGTTCGTCGAGGGAACAGGGAGTTGCCTACACCTTC	CASSPGSSREQGVAYTF
-	TRBV18	-	TRBJ2-5	TGTGCCAGCTCGAGATCGGCGTTACAAGAGACCCAGTACTTC	CASSRSALQETQYF
TRBD2	TRBV5-6	-	TRBJ2-5	TGTGCCAGCAGCTTGTGGGCCGGGACTAGCGGGAGTGGGGAGACCCAGTACTTC	CASSLWAGTSGSGETQYF
-	TRBV6-5	-	TRBJ2-2	TGTGCCAGCAGTTACTGGGTAACCGGGGAGCTGTTTTTT	CASSYWVTGELFF
-	TRBV27	-	TRBJ2-5	TGTGCCAGCACCCGAGCGGTCCAAGAGACCCAGTACTTC	CASTRAVQETQYF